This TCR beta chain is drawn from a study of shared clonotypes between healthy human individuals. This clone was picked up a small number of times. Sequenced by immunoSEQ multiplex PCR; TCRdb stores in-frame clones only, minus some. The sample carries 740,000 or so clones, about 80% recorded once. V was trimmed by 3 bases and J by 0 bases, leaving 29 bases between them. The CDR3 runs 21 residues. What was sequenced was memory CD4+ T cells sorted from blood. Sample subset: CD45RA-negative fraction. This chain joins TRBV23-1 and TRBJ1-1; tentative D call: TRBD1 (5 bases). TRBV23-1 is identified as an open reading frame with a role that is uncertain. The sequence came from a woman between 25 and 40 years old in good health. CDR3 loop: CASSHYARDGAPDRLNTEAFF. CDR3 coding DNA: TGCGCCAGCAGTCACTACGCCCGGGACGGAGCCCCAGACCGATTGAACACTGAAGCTTTCTTT.